Here is one T cell receptor beta chain with its context. Its antigen is not identified. Treatment meaning: roughly 20 received Ad26.COV2.S at low or high dose, single or two shots; roughly five received placebo; per-sample allocation not given. Day 63 after the first vaccine or placebo injection was the time point for sampling. The data stem from a study of Ad26.COV2.S vaccination and SARS-CoV-2 variants. Across the whole study: The donor participated in the COV1001 trial, in its Ad26.COV2.S arm. Study results and limitations: In TCR breadth and depth analyses, total T cell responses may have been underestimated.

The CDR3 sequence is 14 residues long. The germline V gene has CDR1 SGHRS and CDR2 YFSETQ. V lost 3 bases to trimming and J lost 5 bases; unmatched junction nucleotides: 4. The data were produced by immunoSEQ multiplex PCR, yet TCRdb's version contains in-frame clones alone and is incomplete. The data show around 450,000 clones, 90% seen once. The receptor's source is a person aged 18-65 years who received the Ad26.COV2.S COVID-19 vaccine or a placebo. The sample in question was peripheral blood, obtained in a trial of Ad26.COV2.S vaccine versus placebo. The chain employs TRBV5-1 and TRBJ1-5; 8 bases agree with TRBD1. CDR3 sequence reads: CASSWTGNDQPQHF. The DNA for the CDR3 is TGCGCCAGCAGCTGGACAGGGAACGATCAGCCCCAGCATTTT.